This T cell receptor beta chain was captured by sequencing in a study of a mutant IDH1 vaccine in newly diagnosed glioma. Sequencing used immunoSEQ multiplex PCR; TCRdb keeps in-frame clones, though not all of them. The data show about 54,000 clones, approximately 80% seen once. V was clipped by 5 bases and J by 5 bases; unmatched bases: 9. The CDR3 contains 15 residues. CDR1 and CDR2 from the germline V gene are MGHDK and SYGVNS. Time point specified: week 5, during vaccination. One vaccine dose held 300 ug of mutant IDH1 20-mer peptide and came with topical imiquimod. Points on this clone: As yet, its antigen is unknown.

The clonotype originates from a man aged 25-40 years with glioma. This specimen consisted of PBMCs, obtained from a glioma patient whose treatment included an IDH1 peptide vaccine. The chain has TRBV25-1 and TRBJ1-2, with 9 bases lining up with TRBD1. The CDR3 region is CASSSSGTGLYGYTF. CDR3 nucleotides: TGTGCCAGCAGTTCATCCGGGACAGGGCTATATGGCTACACCTTC.